The clone carrying this T cell receptor beta chain was counted a few times. Its cognate antigen is unknown. The data were taken from a study of post-analysis software for immune sequencing data. Points from the study as a whole: Patients had higher frequencies than controls of five TRBV segments, including TRBV5-6, TRBV5-1 and TRBV20-1. Comparison with controls showed significantly lower normalized Chao1 diversity in multiple sclerosis patients.

Germline CDR1 is LNHNV and CDR2 is YYDKDF (reference sequence). The CDR3 covers 15 residues. Deletions cut 3 bases from V and 3 bases from J, with 14 bases between. Unique molecular identifiers featured in each of the TCR beta cDNA libraries. TCRdb processed the PCR reads anew with MiXCR; each CDR3 protein has one entry. The table shows around 770,000 distinct CDR3 sequences, with roughly 46% occurring only once. V gene TRBV15 combines with J gene TRBJ1-2; possibly TRBD1 for D (5 bases). Sequencing used blood. The receptor was isolated from a girl aged 10 to 17 with multiple sclerosis. CDR3 bases: TGTGCCACCAGCAGTGGCGGGGCGAACTACTATGGCTACACCTTC. This gives the protein CATSSGGANYYGYTF.